This T cell receptor (beta chain) stems from a study of blood T cell repertoires in COVID-19. Sequenced by immunoSEQ multiplex PCR; TCRdb stores in-frame clones only, minus some. The sample has 200,000 to 250,000 clones, approximately 83% seen once. The CDR3 is 15 residues long. Trimming cost V 6 bases and J 8 bases; bases outside gene matches: 10. Germline CDR1 MNHEY, CDR2 SVGAGI. Sequenced: PBMCs or T cells enriched from blood (not recorded which). This receptor was obtained from a woman in her thirties or forties who had been exposed to COVID-19. The J gene is TRBJ1-3, the V gene TRBV6-5, with TRBD1 matching over 10 bases. Here the CDR3 DNA reads TGTGCCAGCAGCCCGACAGGGGGCGGCGGGGACACCATATATTTT. Its protein is CASSPTGGGGDTIYF.